A selection of T cell receptor beta chains follows, all from one sample in a study of T cells after somatic rescue of genetic block. Some clones are missing from TCRdb's copy, which holds only in-frame ones; the method was immunoSEQ multiplex PCR. The data show approximately 71,000 clones, with about nine tenths seen just once and around 3% held by the top ten. Sequenced sample: peripheral blood mononuclear cells (PBMCs). The receptors were sampled from a man aged 35-49 years. Each CDR3 is given with its conserved first and last residue. A D gene is named only where the DNA matches it firmly. Expanded clones are given a class, and other clones once, few, many or no size at all.

V	J	size	D	DNA	CDR3
TRBV27	TRBJ2-3	-	-	TGTGCCAGCAGACCATCCCCAGATACGCAGTATTTT	CASRPSPDTQYF
TRBV7-9	TRBJ2-2	-	-	TGTGCCAGCAACCCTTTGGAGGGCCTGAAGAACACCGGGGAGCTGTTTTTT	CASNPLEGLKNTGELFF
TRBV5-6	TRBJ1-3	-	-	TGTGCCAGCAGCTTGGAAGTGGGGAGTAACACCATATATTTT	CASSLEVGSNTIYF
TRBV11-3	TRBJ2-7	once	-	TGTGCCAGCAGCCCCGGGGCTCTTTCCTACGAGCAGTACTTC	CASSPGALSYEQYF
TRBV4-1	TRBJ1-5	-	-	TGCGCCAGCAGCCAAGATCGTGGCTGGGGGTATAGCAATCAGCCCCAGCATTTT	CASSQDRGWGYSNQPQHF
TRBV5-4	TRBJ2-3	-	-	TGTGCCAGCAGCTTCGGAACTAGCTCAGATACGCAGTATTTT	CASSFGTSSDTQYF
TRBV25-1	TRBJ2-2	-	TRBD2	TGTGCCAGCCAAGGGGACTATGGAACCGGGGAGCTGTTTTTT	CASQGDYGTGELFF
TRBV5-6	TRBJ1-2	-	TRBD1	TGTGCCAGCAGCTTGTCGACAGGGTCCTACACCTTC	CASSLSTGSYTF
TRBV29-1	TRBJ1-1	-	-	TGCAGCGCTAGGGAGGGGGGGAGAAGGGCTGAAGCTTTCTTT	CSAREGGRRAEAFF
TRBV7-9	TRBJ2-7	-	-	TGTGCCAGCAGCTTAGCGCGGCAGGGGCCCTACGAGCAGTACTTC	CASSLARQGPYEQYF
TRBV15	TRBJ2-1	-	-	TGTGCCACCAGCAGAGATAGGGCCGGAGGGGATGAGCAGTTCTTC	CATSRDRAGGDEQFF
TRBV19	TRBJ2-2	-	TRBD1	TGTGCCAGTAACCCGCCGTACAGGGGGTTAGGGACCGGGGAGCTGTTTTTT	CASNPPYRGLGTGELFF
TRBV7-8	TRBJ2-7	-	TRBD1	TGTGCCAGCAGCTTAGCTAGCCTCCGACAGGGGAGGTACGAGCAGTACTTC	CASSLASLRQGRYEQYF
TRBV7-9	TRBJ2-1	-	-	TGTGCCAGCAGCCCGATTGGCTCCGGGGGCTACAATGAGCAGTTCTTC	CASSPIGSGGYNEQFF
TRBV30	TRBJ2-7	-	TRBD1	TGTGCCTGGAGTCCAAAGACAGGGATAGTCTACGAGCAGTACTTC	CAWSPKTGIVYEQYF
TRBV27	TRBJ2-3	-	-	TGTGCCAGCAGTTTAGCCGGGAACACAGATACGCAGTATTTT	CASSLAGNTDTQYF
TRBV5-4	TRBJ2-1	-	-	TGTGCCAGCAGCAGATCCTCACAGGGTTTCTACAATGAGCAGTTCTTC	CASSRSSQGFYNEQFF
TRBV4-1	TRBJ1-1	-	-	TGCGCCAGCAGCCAAGGGGGGGAATTGTCCACTGAAGCTTTCTTT	CASSQGGELSTEAFF
TRBV6-6	TRBJ2-1	-	-	TGTGCCAGCAGTTACTCCGTCAATGAGCAGTTCTTC	CASSYSVNEQFF
TRBV6-5	TRBJ1-1	-	-	TGTGCCAGCAGTTATTCACGCAGGAACACTGAAGCTTTCTTT	CASSYSRRNTEAFF
TRBV6-1	TRBJ2-1	-	-	TGTGCCAGCACCCTGACACCCAGGATCTACAATGAGCAGTTCTTC	CASTLTPRIYNEQFF
TRBV5-1	TRBJ2-7	-	-	TGCGCCAGCAGCTCGTCACTAGCCTACGAGCAGTACTTC	CASSSSLAYEQYF
TRBV28	TRBJ2-7	once	-	TGTGCCAGCAGTTTAGGAGGGAGTGGCTACGAGCAGTACTTC	CASSLGGSGYEQYF
TRBV28	TRBJ2-3	-	TRBD1	TGTGCCTCAGGACAGGCCGGCACAGATACGCAGTATTTT	CASGQAGTDTQYF
TRBV5-1	TRBJ1-6	-	-	TGCGCCAGCAGCCGGGGGGAACCTGGGCTTAGGAATTCACCCCTCCACTTT	CASSRGEPGLRNSPLHF
TRBV5-1	TRBJ2-3	-	-	TGCGCCAGCAGCTTGTCAATTGGGCCGGCTAGCACAGATACGCAGTATTTT	CASSLSIGPASTDTQYF
TRBV18	TRBJ1-5	-	-	TGTGCCAGCTCACCACAATACGTCCAGACAAGCAATCAGCCCCAGCATTTT	CASSPQYVQTSNQPQHF
TRBV27	TRBJ2-7	-	-	TGTGCCAGCAGTTGGGGGTCTTCCTACGAGCAGTACTTC	CASSWGSSYEQYF
TRBV7-2	TRBJ2-5	-	-	TGTGCCAGCAGCTCCCGCAGGGTTGTTGGAGAGACCCAGTACTTC	CASSSRRVVGETQYF
TRBV18	TRBJ1-1	-	TRBD1	TGTGCCAGCTCACCGGGACAGATTAACACTGAAGCTTTCTTT	CASSPGQINTEAFF
TRBV5-6	TRBJ2-2	-	-	TGTGCCAGCAGCTTACTTGGGCACACCGGGGAGCTGTTTTTT	CASSLLGHTGELFF
TRBV6-5	TRBJ1-1	-	TRBD1	TGTGCCAGCGCTATGGACAGGGGGGTGACTGAAGCTTTCTTT	CASAMDRGVTEAFF
TRBV25-1	TRBJ2-3	-	-	TGTGCCAGCAGTGCGGCAGGGATGGATACGCAGTATTTT	CASSAAGMDTQYF
TRBV7-9	TRBJ2-7	-	TRBD2	TGTGCCAGCAGCTTAGGGGAAGGGCGGGGGTTCTACGAGCAGTACTTC	CASSLGEGRGFYEQYF
TRBV7-9	TRBJ2-3	-	-	TGTGCCAGCAGCCCCAGGCGGGGAAGAGATACGCAGTATTTT	CASSPRRGRDTQYF
TRBV19	TRBJ2-5	-	-	TGTGCCACTTCCCGGGACCCTTTTGGGGCCCAGTACTTC	CATSRDPFGAQYF
TRBV5-1	TRBJ1-5	-	-	TGCGCCAGCAGCTTGGGTCAGCGGGACGAGCCCCAGCATTTT	CASSLGQRDEPQHF
TRBV5-1	TRBJ2-7	-	TRBD1	TGCGCCAGCAGCTTCCGGGACAGAACGATATCAACCCACTACGAGCAGTACTTC	CASSFRDRTISTHYEQYF
TRBV5-6	TRBJ2-3	-	-	TGTGCCAGCAGCTTGCCGGAGATCACAGATACGCAGTATTTT	CASSLPEITDTQYF
TRBV7-2	TRBJ1-1	-	-	TGTGCCAGCAGCGCACAGCAGAACACTGAAGCTTTCTTT	CASSAQQNTEAFF
TRBV6-5	TRBJ2-3	-	-	TGTGCCACCGCCCTGAGCCAGATCAGCACAGATACGCAGTATTTT	CATALSQISTDTQYF
TRBV5-8	TRBJ2-1	-	-	TGTGCCAGCACCCCCTCCACACTCTACAATGAGCAGTTCTTC	CASTPSTLYNEQFF
TRBV5-4	TRBJ2-3	-	-	TGTGCCAGCAGCCGAGATAGCACAGATACGCAGTATTTT	CASSRDSTDTQYF
TRBV7-2	TRBJ2-3	-	TRBD2	TGTGCCAGCAGCTTTAGGGGTAGCGGGGGCCCAGATACGCAGTATTTT	CASSFRGSGGPDTQYF
TRBV7-9	TRBJ1-5	few	TRBD1	TGTGCCAGCAGCTTAGGACCGGGACAGGCAAGTCATCAGCCCCAGCATTTT	CASSLGPGQASHQPQHF
TRBV7-9	TRBJ1-2	-	-	TGTGCCAGCAGCTTAGTGTCGGTCCCTGGCTACACCTTC	CASSLVSVPGYTF
TRBV28	TRBJ1-5	-	-	TGTGCCAGCACCGAGGGAGGAGGAACTCAGCCCCAGCATTTT	CASTEGGGTQPQHF
TRBV27	TRBJ1-1	once	-	TGTGCCAGCAGTTTATCGGTTAGAACTGAAGCTTTCTTT	CASSLSVRTEAFF
TRBV30	TRBJ2-3	-	-	TGTGCCTGGAGTGTAAATGGGGGAAGGAGCACAGATACGCAGTATTTT	CAWSVNGGRSTDTQYF
TRBV11-3	TRBJ2-5	-	-	TGTGCCAGCAGCTCAAGCTTGAGTCCTTTTGAGACCCAGTACTTC	CASSSSLSPFETQYF
TRBV4-3	TRBJ2-1	-	-	TGCGCCAGCAGCCACCCCCCGGACAATGAGCAGTTCTTC	CASSHPPDNEQFF
TRBV7-8	TRBJ1-1	-	-	TGTGCCAGCAGCTTAAAATGGAGCGACACGGAAGCTTTCTTT	CASSLKWSDTEAFF